The clone carrying this TCR beta chain was observed a few times. The data belong to a study of CD8+CD57+ T cells in acquired aplastic anemia. Background on the study: Sorted CD4+ and CD8+ cells gave an average of around 3.1 ug of DNA.

Genomic DNA served as template for TCR beta VDJ and CDR3 profiling. Each CDR3 protein gets one entry after TCRdb re-called the reads with MiXCR. The table includes 150,000 to 200,000 distinct CDR3 sequences, less than 60% detected once. The length of the CDR3 is 14 residues. V lost 1 base, J lost 8 bases, and 14 bases lay in between. Germline loops: CDR1 MGHDK, CDR2 SYGVNS. Patients who underwent sequencing had shown CD8+CD57+ cell expansion by flow cytometry. This sequence originates from a human donor with aplastic anemia. The sequenced sample was sorted CD4+, CD8+, or CD8+CD57+ T cells (not recorded which) from PBMCs. The gene calls are TRBV25-1 and TRBJ1-2; a possible D gene is TRBD1 (5 bases). The CDR3 nucleotides read TGTGCCAGCAGTGAATTCGAGGGGCGCCGAGGCTACACCTTC. As protein: CASSEFEGRRGYTF.